The 6 T cell receptor beta chains below were found in one sample sequenced in a study of T cell responses to AZD1222 COVID-19 vaccine. Repertoires were generated with immunoSEQ multiplex PCR, while TCRdb's copy carries only in-frame clones and drops some. The table has over 150,000 clones, approximately 90% seen once. The source material was peripheral blood, sampled on day 0 of AZD1222 vaccination. These receptors were obtained from an adult in good health.

The rearrangement joins TRBV18 to TRBJ2-5; 15 bases fit TRBD2. The length of the CDR3 is 17 residues. Germline CDR1 and CDR2: KGHSH and LQKENI. J was trimmed by 1 base and V by 3 bases; bases with no gene match: 3. The CDR3 reads CASSPPGLAGGQETQYF. Written as DNA, the CDR3 is TGTGCCAGCTCACCCCCGGGACTAGCGGGGGGCCAAGAGACCCAGTACTTC.

This chain joins TRBV15 and TRBJ1-3, with 7 bases lining up with TRBD1. After removal of 2 bases from V and 4 bases from J, the junction contained 5 bases not matched to a gene. The CDR3 has 15 amino acids. Germline V gene sequence: CDR1 LNHNV, CDR2 YYDKDF (reference sequence). The CDR3 bases are TGTGCCACCAGCAGACCGACAGGGCAGGGAAACACCATATATTTT. This codes for CATSRPTGQGNTIYF.

For the CDR3, the DNA is TGTGCCAGCAGCGTAGAAAACAGACCTAACACTGAAGCTTTCTTT. This gives the protein CASSVENRPNTEAFF. The chain couples TRBV9 to TRBJ1-1, with D uncertain. The CDR3 has 15 amino acids. Trimming removed 0 bases at V and 2 bases at J, with 11 bases between. CDR1 SGDLS and CDR2 YYNGEE come from the germline V gene. The variable domain in full, completed from reference TRBV9 and TRBJ1-1, reads DSGVTQTPKHLITATGQRVTLRCSPRSGDLSVYWYQQSLDQGLQFLIQYYNGEERAKGNILERFSAQQFPDLHSELNLSSLELGDSALYFCASSVENRPNTEAFFGQGTRLTVV.

This clone was detected only once. The chain carries TRBV11-2 and TRBJ2-3, with 8 bases matching TRBD2. The trim removed 5 bases at V and 2 bases at J, leaving 6 bases unmatched. Germline CDR1 and CDR2: SGHAT and FQNNGV. The CDR3 is 15 residues long. The CDR3 loop is CASSPGLAFTDTQYF. The CDR3 DNA sequence: TGTGCCAGCAGCCCCGGACTAGCATTCACAGATACGCAGTATTTT. Variable domain in full (rest from reference TRBV11-2 and TRBJ2-3): EAGVAQSPRYKIIEKRQSVAFWCNPISGHATLYWYQQILGQGPKLLIQFQNNGVVDDSQLPKDRFSAERLKGVDSTLKIQPAKLEDSAVYLCASSPGLAFTDTQYFGPGTRLTVL.

The V gene is TRBV19, the J gene TRBJ1-1; TRBD1 matches 7 bases. Germline CDR1 LNHDA, CDR2 SQIVND (reference sequence). The CDR3 runs 15 residues. Germline trimming cut 7 bases from V and 3 bases from J; bases unmatched to any gene: 11. The CDR3 loop reads CASTPIDRVHTEAFF. CDR3 coding DNA: TGTGCCAGTACCCCGATAGACAGGGTTCACACTGAAGCTTTCTTT.

In nucleotides, the CDR3 is TGTGCCAGCAGTAAGATAACAGGAACCTACGAGCAGTACTTC. Encoded protein: CASSKITGTYEQYF. The chain employs TRBV27 and TRBJ2-7, with D possibly being TRBD1 (5 bases). V was trimmed by 5 bases and J by 2 bases, leaving 13 bases between them. Germline values: CDR1 MNHEY, CDR2 SMNVEV (reference sequence). CDR3 length equals 14 residues.